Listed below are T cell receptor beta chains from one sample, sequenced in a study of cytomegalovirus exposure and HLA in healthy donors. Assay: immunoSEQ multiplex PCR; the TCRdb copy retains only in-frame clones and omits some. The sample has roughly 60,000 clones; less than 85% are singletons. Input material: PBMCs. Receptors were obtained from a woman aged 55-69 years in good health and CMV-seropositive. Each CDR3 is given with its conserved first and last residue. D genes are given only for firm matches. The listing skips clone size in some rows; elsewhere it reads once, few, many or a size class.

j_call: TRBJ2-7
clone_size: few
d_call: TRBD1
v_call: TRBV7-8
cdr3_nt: TGTGCCAGCAGCTTAGAGGCCCAGGGGGTCCCCTACGAGCAGTACTTC
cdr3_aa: CASSLEAQGVPYEQYF

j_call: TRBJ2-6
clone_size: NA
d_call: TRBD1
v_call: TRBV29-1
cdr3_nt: TGCAGCGCCCGACAGGGGAGCTCTGGGGCCAACGTCCTGACTTTC
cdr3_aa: CSARQGSSGANVLTF

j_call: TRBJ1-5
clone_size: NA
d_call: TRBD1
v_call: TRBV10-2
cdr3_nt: TGCGCCAGTACGAGGGGGGGGACAGGGAATCAGCCCCAGCATTTT
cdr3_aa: CASTRGGTGNQPQHF

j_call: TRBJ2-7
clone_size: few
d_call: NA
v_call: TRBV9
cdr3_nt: TGTGCCAGCAGCGAAACAGCTACCTACGAGCAGTACTTC
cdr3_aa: CASSETATYEQYF

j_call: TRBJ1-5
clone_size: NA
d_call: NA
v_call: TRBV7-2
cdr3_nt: TGTGCCAGCAGTTTCCAGGGTTTTCAGCCCCAGCATTTT
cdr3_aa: CASSFQGFQPQHF

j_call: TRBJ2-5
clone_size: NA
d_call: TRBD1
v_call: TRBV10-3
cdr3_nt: TGTGCCACTCGACAGGGTCCGGACCAAGAGACCCAGTACTTC
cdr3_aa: CATRQGPDQETQYF

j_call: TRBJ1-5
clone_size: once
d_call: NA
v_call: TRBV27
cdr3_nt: TGTGCCAGCAGTCGGGAGGGAGTAGGGGGCAATCAGCCCCAGCATTTT
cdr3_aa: CASSREGVGGNQPQHF

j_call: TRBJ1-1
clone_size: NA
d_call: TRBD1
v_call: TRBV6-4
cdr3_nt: TGTGCCAGCAGATACAGGGGGGATATACCGAACACTGAAGCTTTCTTT
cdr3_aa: CASRYRGDIPNTEAFF

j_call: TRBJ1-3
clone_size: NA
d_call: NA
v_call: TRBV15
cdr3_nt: TGTGCCACCAGCCGTGCGTCTGGAAACACCATATATTTT
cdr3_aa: CATSRASGNTIYF

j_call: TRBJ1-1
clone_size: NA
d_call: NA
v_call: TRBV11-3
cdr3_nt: TGTGCCAGCAGCTTAGGTGGCAGGGGAAAGGCAGAAGCTTTCTTT
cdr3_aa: CASSLGGRGKAEAFF

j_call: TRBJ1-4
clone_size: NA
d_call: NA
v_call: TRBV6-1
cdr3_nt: TGTGCCGGGAGAAGGGGGGGGGATGAAAAACTGTTTTTT
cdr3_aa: CAGRRGGDEKLFF

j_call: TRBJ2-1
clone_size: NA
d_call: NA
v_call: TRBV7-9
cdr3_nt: TGTGCCAGCAGCGAGAGAGGGGGGGCCCGGGGAAATGAGCAGTTCTTC
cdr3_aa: CASSERGGARGNEQFF

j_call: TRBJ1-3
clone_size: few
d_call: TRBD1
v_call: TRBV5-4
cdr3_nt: TGTGCCAGCAGCTTGAGAGGGGGCATAGGTGGAAACACCATATATTTT
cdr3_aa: CASSLRGGIGGNTIYF

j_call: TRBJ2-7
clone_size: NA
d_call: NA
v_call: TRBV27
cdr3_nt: TGTGCCAGCAGCCGGACAGACTATTACGAGCAGTACTTC
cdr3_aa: CASSRTDYYEQYF

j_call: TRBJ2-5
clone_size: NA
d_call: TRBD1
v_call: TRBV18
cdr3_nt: TGTGCCAGCTCACCCCGGACAGGGGAAGAGACCCAGTACTTC
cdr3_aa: CASSPRTGEETQYF